Listed below are T cell receptor beta chains from one sample, sequenced in a study of blood T cell repertoires in COVID-19. TCRdb's table, derived via immunoSEQ multiplex PCR, lists solely in-frame clones and lacks some. Of around 280,000 clones listed, approximately 91% are singletons. The sequenced sample was peripheral blood. These receptors all stem from a woman between 25 and 40 years old with COVID-19, enrolled during active disease. The CDR3 runs from the conserved cysteine through the conserved F or W. D genes are given only for firm matches. Some rows have no size entry. The others give once, few or many, or a class for an expanded clone.

abundance: once; j_gene: TRBJ2-1; v_gene: TRBV28; d_gene: TRBD2; CDR3nt: TGTGCCAGCAGCGCGGGGGGCCGGAATGAGCAGTTCTTC; CDR3aa: CASSAGGRNEQFF
abundance: -; j_gene: TRBJ2-2; v_gene: TRBV18; d_gene: TRBD1; CDR3nt: TGTGCCAGCTCACCAGCGACAGGGGACACCGGGGAGCTGTTTTTT; CDR3aa: CASSPATGDTGELFF
abundance: -; j_gene: TRBJ2-1; v_gene: TRBV5-4; d_gene: TRBD2; CDR3nt: TGTGCCAGCACCCGGGGGGGAGGTAGCTCCTACAATGAGCAGTTCTTC; CDR3aa: CASTRGGGSSYNEQFF
abundance: once; j_gene: TRBJ1-4; v_gene: TRBV28; d_gene: -; CDR3nt: TGTGCCAGCAGTACCAACAGGGTACGGCGTGAAAAACTGTTTTTT; CDR3aa: CASSTNRVRREKLFF
abundance: -; j_gene: TRBJ2-1; v_gene: TRBV12-3/TRBV12-4; d_gene: -; CDR3nt: TGTGCCAGCGGTCCCAGCGCCTTCAATGAGCAGTTCTTC; CDR3aa: CASGPSAFNEQFF
abundance: -; j_gene: TRBJ2-7; v_gene: TRBV7-8; d_gene: TRBD2; CDR3nt: TGTGCCAGCAGCTTAGTCGCGGGAGGCAACGAGCAGTACTTC; CDR3aa: CASSLVAGGNEQYF
abundance: -; j_gene: TRBJ2-2; v_gene: TRBV21-1; d_gene: -; CDR3nt: TGTGCCAGCAGCAGTAGGACAGGGGGCATCGACACCGGGGAGCTGTTTTTT; CDR3aa: CASSSRTGGIDTGELFF
abundance: -; j_gene: TRBJ2-3; v_gene: TRBV5-4; d_gene: TRBD2; CDR3nt: TGTGCCAGCAGTTCCGGACTAGCGGCGGGCACAGATACGCAGTATTTT; CDR3aa: CASSSGLAAGTDTQYF
abundance: -; j_gene: TRBJ1-5; v_gene: TRBV19; d_gene: -; CDR3nt: TGTGCCAGTAGTTCCACGGGGGGCGGACAGCCCCAGCATTTT; CDR3aa: CASSSTGGGQPQHF
abundance: -; j_gene: TRBJ2-1; v_gene: TRBV5-5; d_gene: TRBD2; CDR3nt: TGTGCCAGCAGCCGGACTAGCGGGACGAATGAGCAGTTCTTC; CDR3aa: CASSRTSGTNEQFF
abundance: -; j_gene: TRBJ1-1; v_gene: TRBV7-9; d_gene: -; CDR3nt: TGTGCCAGCAGCTTAGCGATAGGGGGCACTGAAGCTTTCTTT; CDR3aa: CASSLAIGGTEAFF
abundance: -; j_gene: TRBJ1-6; v_gene: TRBV28; d_gene: -; CDR3nt: TGTGCCAGCAGCCAACAGGGAGACGGTTCACCCCTCCACTTT; CDR3aa: CASSQQGDGSPLHF
abundance: -; j_gene: TRBJ2-1; v_gene: TRBV7-3; d_gene: TRBD2; CDR3nt: TGTGCCAGCAGCTTAATTGGACTAGCGGGCAATGAGCAGTTCTTC; CDR3aa: CASSLIGLAGNEQFF
abundance: -; j_gene: TRBJ2-1; v_gene: TRBV4-1; d_gene: TRBD2; CDR3nt: TGCGCCAGCAGCCAAGTGGGGACTAGCGAATACAATGAGCAGTTCTTC; CDR3aa: CASSQVGTSEYNEQFF
abundance: -; j_gene: TRBJ2-1; v_gene: TRBV27; d_gene: TRBD2; CDR3nt: TGTGCCAGCAGTAACTATGGCGGGAGTTTACTGCGGGAGTTCTTC; CDR3aa: CASSNYGGSLLREFF
abundance: once; j_gene: TRBJ2-1; v_gene: TRBV20-1; d_gene: TRBD2; CDR3nt: TGCAGTGCTAGTCCTCTAGCGGGACCCACCTACAATGAGCAGTTCTTC; CDR3aa: CSASPLAGPTYNEQFF
abundance: -; j_gene: TRBJ2-4; v_gene: TRBV5-6; d_gene: -; CDR3nt: TGTGCCAGCAGCAAATCGTTTCTAGGCAGTTTAGCCAAAAACATTCAGTACTTC; CDR3aa: CASSKSFLGSLAKNIQYF
abundance: -; j_gene: TRBJ2-5; v_gene: TRBV13; d_gene: -; CDR3nt: TGTGCCAGCAGCTTCGAGGGGGGGGCGCCCCAAGAGACCCAGTACTTC; CDR3aa: CASSFEGGAPQETQYF
abundance: -; j_gene: TRBJ2-7; v_gene: TRBV5-1; d_gene: TRBD2; CDR3nt: TGCGCCAGCAGCTGGGGACTAGCGGGAGCAGGGTCCTACGAGCAGTACTTC; CDR3aa: CASSWGLAGAGSYEQYF
abundance: few; j_gene: TRBJ1-2; v_gene: TRBV10-1; d_gene: -; CDR3nt: TGCGCCAGCAGTTCGGGGTTCCGTAATGGCTACACCTTC; CDR3aa: CASSSGFRNGYTF
abundance: few; j_gene: TRBJ1-4; v_gene: TRBV10-2; d_gene: TRBD1; CDR3nt: TGCGCCAGCACCCCCTCGGGGACAGGGCGTGAAAAACTGTTTTTT; CDR3aa: CASTPSGTGREKLFF
abundance: -; j_gene: TRBJ2-7; v_gene: TRBV9; d_gene: TRBD1; CDR3nt: TGTGCCAGCGCCCTTGAGGGGGCAGGTGGCGAGCAGTACTTC; CDR3aa: CASALEGAGGEQYF
abundance: -; j_gene: TRBJ2-7; v_gene: TRBV6-2/TRBV6-3; d_gene: -; CDR3nt: TGTGCCAGCAGTTATTTCGACAGTAGTTTTGGCGAGCAGTACTTC; CDR3aa: CASSYFDSSFGEQYF
abundance: -; j_gene: TRBJ2-5; v_gene: TRBV5-1; d_gene: TRBD2; CDR3nt: TGCGCCAGCAGTACTACTAGCGGCCAAGAGACCCAGTACTTC; CDR3aa: CASSTTSGQETQYF
abundance: -; j_gene: TRBJ2-2; v_gene: TRBV4-1; d_gene: -; CDR3nt: TGCGCCAGCAGCCAAGAAGGGGTTCTCACCGGGGAGCTGTTTTTT; CDR3aa: CASSQEGVLTGELFF
abundance: -; j_gene: TRBJ2-7; v_gene: TRBV6-5; d_gene: -; CDR3nt: TGTGCCAGCACCCGGGGGGCGGGAGACCACGAGCAGTACTTC; CDR3aa: CASTRGAGDHEQYF
abundance: -; j_gene: TRBJ2-7; v_gene: TRBV2; d_gene: TRBD1; CDR3nt: TGTGCCAGCAGTCGGGACAGGGGGACCGAGCAGTACTTC; CDR3aa: CASSRDRGTEQYF
abundance: once; j_gene: TRBJ1-1; v_gene: TRBV7-2; d_gene: -; CDR3nt: TGTGCCAGCAGCTTAGCACCAGGGCCGAAGTACGAAGCTTTCTTT; CDR3aa: CASSLAPGPKYEAFF
abundance: -; j_gene: TRBJ2-7; v_gene: TRBV6-1; d_gene: -; CDR3nt: TGTGCCAGCAGTGAGCGCTCCCGCTCCTACGAGCAGTACTTC; CDR3aa: CASSERSRSYEQYF
abundance: many; j_gene: TRBJ1-1; v_gene: TRBV6-1; d_gene: TRBD1; CDR3nt: TGTGCCAGCAGTGGCGAAGGGGGCTCTTTGCAGACTGAAGCTTTCTTT; CDR3aa: CASSGEGGSLQTEAFF
abundance: -; j_gene: TRBJ1-1; v_gene: TRBV12-3/TRBV12-4; d_gene: -; CDR3nt: TGTGCCAGCAGCCGGGACTTTGAAGCTTTCTTT; CDR3aa: CASSRDFEAFF
abundance: -; j_gene: TRBJ2-1; v_gene: TRBV2; d_gene: TRBD2; CDR3nt: TGTGCCAGCAGTGCCCGACTAGCGCCCAGCTCCTACAATGAGCAGTTCTTC; CDR3aa: CASSARLAPSSYNEQFF
abundance: -; j_gene: TRBJ2-4; v_gene: TRBV19; d_gene: -; CDR3nt: TGTGCCAGTAGTATTGCCGGGAGACTAGCCAAAAACATTCAGTACTTC; CDR3aa: CASSIAGRLAKNIQYF
abundance: -; j_gene: TRBJ2-1; v_gene: TRBV6-5; d_gene: TRBD1; CDR3nt: TGTGCCAGCAGTTACTCGACAGGGGACTCCTACAATGAGCAGTTCTTC; CDR3aa: CASSYSTGDSYNEQFF
abundance: few; j_gene: TRBJ1-1; v_gene: TRBV11-2; d_gene: TRBD1; CDR3nt: TGTGCCAGCAGCTTGGGGACAGGGGGCGTGGACACTGAAGCTTTCTTT; CDR3aa: CASSLGTGGVDTEAFF
abundance: -; j_gene: TRBJ1-1; v_gene: TRBV18; d_gene: -; CDR3nt: TGTGCCAGCTCACCACTCCCGCCGCGCCAGGTGAACACTGAAGCTTTCTTT; CDR3aa: CASSPLPPRQVNTEAFF
abundance: -; j_gene: TRBJ2-2; v_gene: TRBV10-1; d_gene: -; CDR3nt: TGCGCCAGCAGAGCCACCGGGGAGCTGTTTTTT; CDR3aa: CASRATGELFF
abundance: few; j_gene: TRBJ2-2; v_gene: TRBV28; d_gene: TRBD1; CDR3nt: TGTGCCAGCAGTTTGACAGGGGGCACCGGGGAGCTGTTTTTT; CDR3aa: CASSLTGGTGELFF
abundance: -; j_gene: TRBJ2-2; v_gene: TRBV19; d_gene: TRBD2; CDR3nt: TGTGCCAGTTCCAGAAAGAGCCTAGCGGGAGGTACCGGGGAGCTGTTTTTT; CDR3aa: CASSRKSLAGGTGELFF
abundance: -; j_gene: TRBJ1-5; v_gene: TRBV19; d_gene: TRBD1; CDR3nt: TGTGCCAGTAGTATGGGACAGGGAGGTCAGCCCCAGCATTTT; CDR3aa: CASSMGQGGQPQHF
abundance: -; j_gene: TRBJ1-1; v_gene: TRBV6-2/TRBV6-3; d_gene: -; CDR3nt: TGTGCCAGCAGTAGGCAGGCAGTTATGAACACTGAAGCTTTCTTT; CDR3aa: CASSRQAVMNTEAFF
abundance: -; j_gene: TRBJ2-3; v_gene: TRBV30; d_gene: TRBD2; CDR3nt: TGTGCCTGGGAAGCGGGAGCAGATACGCAGTATTTT; CDR3aa: CAWEAGADTQYF
abundance: -; j_gene: TRBJ2-2; v_gene: TRBV5-4; d_gene: -; CDR3nt: TGTGCCAGCAGCCCCCCGGGACTTAACACCGGGGAGCTGTTTTTT; CDR3aa: CASSPPGLNTGELFF
abundance: -; j_gene: TRBJ1-5; v_gene: TRBV7-9; d_gene: TRBD1; CDR3nt: TGTGCCAGCAGCTTAGCGCGGGACAGGGGGGAGCAGCCCCAGCATTTT; CDR3aa: CASSLARDRGEQPQHF
abundance: -; j_gene: TRBJ2-6; v_gene: TRBV19; d_gene: -; CDR3nt: TGTGCCAGTAGTATCGGTTCTGGGGCCAACGTCCTGACTTTC; CDR3aa: CASSIGSGANVLTF
abundance: -; j_gene: TRBJ2-3; v_gene: TRBV30; d_gene: -; CDR3nt: TGTGCCTGGAGTGTATCCAGGGTCACAGATACGCAGTATTTT; CDR3aa: CAWSVSRVTDTQYF
abundance: -; j_gene: TRBJ2-1; v_gene: TRBV19; d_gene: TRBD2; CDR3nt: TGTGCCAGTAGTATCCTAGCGGGAAACCCCAATGAGCAGTTCTTC; CDR3aa: CASSILAGNPNEQFF
abundance: -; j_gene: TRBJ2-7; v_gene: TRBV7-3; d_gene: TRBD2; CDR3nt: TGTGCCAGCAGCTTAGGGGCGGGGGTCTCCTACGAGCAGTACTTC; CDR3aa: CASSLGAGVSYEQYF
abundance: -; j_gene: TRBJ1-3; v_gene: TRBV7-9; d_gene: TRBD1; CDR3nt: TGTGCCAGCAGCAAACAGGGGGCTGCTGGAAACACCATATATTTT; CDR3aa: CASSKQGAAGNTIYF
abundance: -; j_gene: TRBJ1-4; v_gene: TRBV25-1; d_gene: -; CDR3nt: TGTGCCAGCAGTTACAGACATGAAAAACTGTTTTTT; CDR3aa: CASSYRHEKLFF
abundance: -; j_gene: TRBJ2-6; v_gene: TRBV30; d_gene: TRBD1; CDR3nt: TGTGCCTGGAGTGTCAGACAGGGCCCCTGGTCTGGGGCCAACGTCCTGACTTTC; CDR3aa: CAWSVRQGPWSGANVLTF
abundance: -; j_gene: TRBJ1-1; v_gene: TRBV10-2; d_gene: TRBD1; CDR3nt: TGCGCCAGCAGCGGACAGGCTGCTGAAGCTTTCTTT; CDR3aa: CASSGQAAEAFF
abundance: -; j_gene: TRBJ2-7; v_gene: TRBV9; d_gene: TRBD2; CDR3nt: TGTGCCAGCAGCGTATCCCCCTGGGAGGGGTACTACGAGCAGTACTTC; CDR3aa: CASSVSPWEGYYEQYF
abundance: few; j_gene: TRBJ1-4; v_gene: TRBV19; d_gene: -; CDR3nt: TGTGCCAGTAGTACGCAAGGAGATGATGAAAAACTGTTTTTT; CDR3aa: CASSTQGDDEKLFF
abundance: -; j_gene: TRBJ1-2; v_gene: TRBV6-6; d_gene: TRBD1; CDR3nt: TGTGCCAGCAGTTACGGACGACAGGGAGACTATGGCTACACCTTC; CDR3aa: CASSYGRQGDYGYTF